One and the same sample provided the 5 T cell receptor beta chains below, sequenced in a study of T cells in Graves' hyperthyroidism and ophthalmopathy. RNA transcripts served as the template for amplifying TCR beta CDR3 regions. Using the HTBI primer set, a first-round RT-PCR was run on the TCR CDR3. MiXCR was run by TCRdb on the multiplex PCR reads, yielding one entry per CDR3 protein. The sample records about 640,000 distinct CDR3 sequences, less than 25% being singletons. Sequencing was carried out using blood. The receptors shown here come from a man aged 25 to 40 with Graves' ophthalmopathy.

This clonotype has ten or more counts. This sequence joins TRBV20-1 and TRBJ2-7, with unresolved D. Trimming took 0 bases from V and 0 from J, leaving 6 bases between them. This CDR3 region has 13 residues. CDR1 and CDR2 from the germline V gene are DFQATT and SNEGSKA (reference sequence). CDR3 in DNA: TGCAGTGCTAGAGACGGTTACTCCTACGAGCAGTACTTC. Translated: CSARDGYSYEQYF.

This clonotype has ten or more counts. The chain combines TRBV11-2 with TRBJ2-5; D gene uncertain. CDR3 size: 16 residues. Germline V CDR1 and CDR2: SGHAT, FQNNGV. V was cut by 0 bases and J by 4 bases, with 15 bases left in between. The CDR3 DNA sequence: TGTGCCAGCAGCTTAGATACGGGCAAAGCAGGAGAGACCCAGTACTTC. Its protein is CASSLDTGKAGETQYF. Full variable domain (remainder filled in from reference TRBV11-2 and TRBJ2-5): EAGVAQSPRYKIIEKRQSVAFWCNPISGHATLYWYQQILGQGPKLLIQFQNNGVVDDSQLPKDRFSAERLKGVDSTLKIQPAKLEDSAVYLCASSLDTGKAGETQYFGPGTRLLVL.

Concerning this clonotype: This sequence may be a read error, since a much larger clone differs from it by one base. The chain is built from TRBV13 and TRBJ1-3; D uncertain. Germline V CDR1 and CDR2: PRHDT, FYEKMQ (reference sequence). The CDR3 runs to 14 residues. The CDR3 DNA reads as TGTGCCAGCAGCCCCACCGTGTCTGGAGACACCATATATTTT. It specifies CASSPTVSGDTIYF.

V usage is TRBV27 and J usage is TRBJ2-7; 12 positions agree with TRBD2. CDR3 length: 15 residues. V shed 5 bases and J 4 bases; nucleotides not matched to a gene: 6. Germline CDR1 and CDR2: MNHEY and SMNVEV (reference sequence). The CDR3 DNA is TGTGCCAGCAGTATCGGGACTAGCGGGCCGTACGAGCAGTACTTC. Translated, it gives CASSIGTSGPYEQYF.

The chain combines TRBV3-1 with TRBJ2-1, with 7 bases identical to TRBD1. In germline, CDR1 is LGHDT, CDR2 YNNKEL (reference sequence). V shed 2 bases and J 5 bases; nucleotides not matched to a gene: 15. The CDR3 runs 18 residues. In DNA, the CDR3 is TGTGCCAGCAGCCAAACTGTCCCAATGACAGGGTCCCACAATGAGCAGTTCTTC. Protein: CASSQTVPMTGSHNEQFF.